This record concerns one T cell receptor beta chain sequence. No antigen is known for it. The same CDR3 arises from other DNA sequences in this sample as well. The source of the sample is a study of cytomegalovirus exposure and HLA in healthy donors. Findings and limits, study-wide: Productive rates of about 90% or about 30% were seen for most TCR beta V segments in an earlier analysis. Despite most TCR sequences being rare, some public TCRs occurred in many donors.

PCR primers comprised 60 Vbeta and 13 Jbeta primers. Authors' data handling: Per a later analysis, the number of unique TCR beta chains was roughly 83 million, of which 9 million to 12 million were shared. TCRdb keeps only in-frame clones here, not all; method: immunoSEQ multiplex PCR. D and trimming come from the DNA, and the V and J calls and clone size come from that table. This sample has some 140,000 clones; around 84% occur once, and the top ten carry around 6%. Per germline, CDR1 SGHRS and CDR2 YFSETQ. Trimming took off 0 bases at V and 0 bases at J, with 5 bases between the two ends. This CDR3 comprises 14 residues.

The clonotype was recovered from a woman aged 40 to 55 in good health and CMV-seropositive. Sample: PBMCs. The J gene is TRBJ2-3, the V gene TRBV5-1; tentative D call: TRBD2 (5 bases). The CDR3 DNA sequence: TGCGCCAGCAGCTTGGCGGGAAGCACAGATACGCAGTATTTT. Protein product: CASSLAGSTDTQYF. Full variable domain (rest looked up from reference TRBV5-1 and TRBJ2-3): KAGVTQTPRYLIKTRGQQVTLSCSPISGHRSVSWYQQTPGQGLQFLFEYFSETQRNKGNFPGRFSGRQFSNSRSEMNVSTLELGDSALYLCASSLAGSTDTQYFGPGTRLTVL.